This T cell receptor (beta chain) was sequenced during a study of graft-versus-host responses after intestinal transplantation. About the study: Every recipient had anti-thymocyte globulin induction and approximately three years of tacrolimus plus steroids.

Here immunoSEQ multiplex PCR was the method, and the copy in TCRdb shows in-frame clones only, minus some. The data contain 15,000 to 20,000 clones, about 95% of them singletons. General study results and limits: Levels of circulating GvH clones at their peak were associated with early post-transplant HvG declines.

In germline, CDR1 is SNHLY, CDR2 FYNNEI. This CDR3 has 15 amino acids. V lost 4 bases, J lost 1 base, and 12 bases lay in between. Concerning this clone itself: Its antigen is still unknown.

This TCR derives from a human patient who received an intestinal transplant, so some T cells may come from the graft donor. The sample in question was PBMCs, obtained 23 days after intestinal transplant. This chain uses TRBV2 with TRBJ2-3; tentative D call: TRBD2 (6 bases). The chain's CDR3 is CASSVREFGTDTQYF. The CDR3 coding sequence is TGTGCCAGCAGTGTCCGGGAGTTTGGCACAGATACGCAGTATTTT.